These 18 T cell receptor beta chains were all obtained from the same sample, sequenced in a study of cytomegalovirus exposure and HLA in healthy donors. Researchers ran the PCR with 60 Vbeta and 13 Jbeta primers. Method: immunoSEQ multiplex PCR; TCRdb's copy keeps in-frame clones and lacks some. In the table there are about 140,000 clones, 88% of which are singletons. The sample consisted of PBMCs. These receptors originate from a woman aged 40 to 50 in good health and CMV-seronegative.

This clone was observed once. CDR3 loop: CASRGGQGAYEQYF. DNA for the CDR3: TGCGCCAGCAGGGGCGGACAGGGGGCCTACGAGCAGTACTTC. V and J are TRBV5-1 and TRBJ2-7; TRBD1 matches 10 bases. CDR1 is SGHRS, CDR2 YFSETQ, per germline. V trimming: 5 bases; J trimming: 2 bases; junction bases outside the gene matches: 4. The length of the CDR3 is 14 residues.

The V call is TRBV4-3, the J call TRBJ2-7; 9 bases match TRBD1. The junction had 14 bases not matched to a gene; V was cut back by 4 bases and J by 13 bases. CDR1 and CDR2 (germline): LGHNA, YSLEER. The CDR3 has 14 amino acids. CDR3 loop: CASSRGRTGDRIYF. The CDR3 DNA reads TGCGCCAGCAGCCGAGGAAGGACAGGGGACCGCATCTACTTC.

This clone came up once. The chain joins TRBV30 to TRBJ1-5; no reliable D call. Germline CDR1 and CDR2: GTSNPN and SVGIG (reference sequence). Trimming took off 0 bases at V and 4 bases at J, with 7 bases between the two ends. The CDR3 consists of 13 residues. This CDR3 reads CAWSVADNQPQHF. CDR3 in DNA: TGTGCCTGGAGTGTAGCCGATAATCAGCCCCAGCATTTT.

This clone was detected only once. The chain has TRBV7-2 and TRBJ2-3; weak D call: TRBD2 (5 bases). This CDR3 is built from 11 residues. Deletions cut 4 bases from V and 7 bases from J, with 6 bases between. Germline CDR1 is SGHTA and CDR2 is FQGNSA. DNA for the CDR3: TGTGCCAGCAGCTGGGAGAATACGCAGTATTTT. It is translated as CASSWENTQYF.

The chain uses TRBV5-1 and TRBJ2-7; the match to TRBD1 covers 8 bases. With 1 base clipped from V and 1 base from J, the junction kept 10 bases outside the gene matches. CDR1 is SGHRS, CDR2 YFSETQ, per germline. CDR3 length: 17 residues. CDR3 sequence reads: CASSLRTPGQGSYEQYF. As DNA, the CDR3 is TGCGCCAGCAGCTTGAGAACCCCCGGACAGGGTTCCTACGAGCAGTACTTC.

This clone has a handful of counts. CDR3 nucleotides: TGTGCCAGCAGCCGGGACAGGGGAAACACCATATATTTT. Amino acid sequence: CASSRDRGNTIYF. The chain links TRBV7-3 to TRBJ1-3; 8 bases match TRBD1. Per the germline V gene, CDR1 is SGHTA and CDR2 is FQGTGA. This CDR3 contains 13 residues. The trim removed 5 bases at V and 4 bases at J, leaving 1 base unmatched.

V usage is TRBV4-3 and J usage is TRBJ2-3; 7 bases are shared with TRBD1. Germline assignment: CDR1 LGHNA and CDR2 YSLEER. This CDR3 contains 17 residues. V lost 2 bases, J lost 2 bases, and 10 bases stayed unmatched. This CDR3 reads CASSQRPWTGYTDTQYF. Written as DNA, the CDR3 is TGCGCCAGCAGCCAACGCCCGTGGACAGGCTACACAGATACGCAGTATTTT.

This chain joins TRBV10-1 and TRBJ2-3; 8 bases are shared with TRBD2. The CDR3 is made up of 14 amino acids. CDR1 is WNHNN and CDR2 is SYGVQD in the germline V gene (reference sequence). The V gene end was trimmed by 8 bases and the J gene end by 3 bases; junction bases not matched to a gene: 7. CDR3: CASPRGGPTDTQYF. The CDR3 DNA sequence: TGCGCCAGCCCCCGGGGGGGACCGACAGATACGCAGTATTTT.

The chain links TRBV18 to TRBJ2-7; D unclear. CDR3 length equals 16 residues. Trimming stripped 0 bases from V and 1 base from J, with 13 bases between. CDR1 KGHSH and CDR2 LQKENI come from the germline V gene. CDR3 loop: CASSPPISRLSYEQYF. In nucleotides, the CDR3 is TGTGCCAGCTCACCACCGATCTCTAGACTTTCCTACGAGCAGTACTTC.

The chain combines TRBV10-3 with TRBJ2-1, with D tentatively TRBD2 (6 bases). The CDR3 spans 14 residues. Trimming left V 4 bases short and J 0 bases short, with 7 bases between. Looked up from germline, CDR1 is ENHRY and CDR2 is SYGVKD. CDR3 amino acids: CAISGLVSYNEQFF. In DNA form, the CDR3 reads TGTGCCATCAGTGGACTAGTCTCCTACAATGAGCAGTTCTTC.

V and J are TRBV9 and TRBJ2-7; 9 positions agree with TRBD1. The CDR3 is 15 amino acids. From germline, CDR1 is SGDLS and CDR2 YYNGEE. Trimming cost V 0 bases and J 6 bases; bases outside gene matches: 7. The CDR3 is CASSVEGQGGGEQYF. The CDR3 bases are TGTGCCAGCAGCGTAGAGGGACAGGGAGGGGGCGAGCAGTACTTC.

The CDR3 region is CASSSVLTPGQDFTF. Here the CDR3 DNA reads TGCGCCAGCAGCTCGGTATTGACACCGGGACAAGATTTCACCTTC. This chain joins TRBV5-1 and TRBJ1-2; D may be TRBD1 (6 bases). The CDR3 extends over 15 amino acids. Germline V gene sequence: CDR1 SGHRS, CDR2 YFSETQ. V was pared by 3 bases and J by 13 bases, with 25 bases between.

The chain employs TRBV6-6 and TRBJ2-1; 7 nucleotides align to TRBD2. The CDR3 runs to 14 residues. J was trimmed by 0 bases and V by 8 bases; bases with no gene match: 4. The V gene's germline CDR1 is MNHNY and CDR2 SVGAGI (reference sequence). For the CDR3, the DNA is TGTGCCAGCGCTGGCGGGAGCTCCTACAATGAGCAGTTCTTC. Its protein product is CASAGGSSYNEQFF.

CDR3 region: CASSATGTSGRETQYF. CDR3 sequence (DNA): TGTGCCAGCAGCGCGACCGGGACTAGCGGGAGGGAGACCCAGTACTTC. The V gene is TRBV9, the J gene TRBJ2-5, with 15 positions matching TRBD2. Trimming removed 3 bases from V and 5 bases from J; junction bases left unmatched: 5. Germline V gene sequence: CDR1 SGDLS, CDR2 YYNGEE. This CDR3 has 16 amino acids.

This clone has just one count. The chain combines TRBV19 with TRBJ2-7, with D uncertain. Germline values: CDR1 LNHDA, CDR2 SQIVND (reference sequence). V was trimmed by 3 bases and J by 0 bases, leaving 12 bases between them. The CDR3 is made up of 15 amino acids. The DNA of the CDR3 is TGTGCCAGTAGTATTGGCAGACTGAGCTCCTACGAGCAGTACTTC. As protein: CASSIGRLSSYEQYF.

CDR3 sequence reads: CASSLDVGQAHYEQYF. In DNA form, the CDR3 reads TGTGCCAGCAGCTTAGATGTGGGCCAGGCCCATTACGAGCAGTACTTC. The V gene is TRBV11-3, the J gene TRBJ2-7; no firm D call. Germline lookup yields CDR1 SGHNT and CDR2 YENEEA. The CDR3 loop spans 16 amino acids. Trimming removed 0 bases at V and 4 bases at J, with 16 bases between.

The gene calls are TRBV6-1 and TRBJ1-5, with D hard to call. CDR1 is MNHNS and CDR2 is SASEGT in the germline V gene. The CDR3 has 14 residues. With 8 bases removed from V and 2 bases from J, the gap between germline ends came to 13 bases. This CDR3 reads CASRSPEGNQPQHF. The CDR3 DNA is TGTGCCAGCCGCTCCCCGGAGGGCAATCAGCCCCAGCATTTT.

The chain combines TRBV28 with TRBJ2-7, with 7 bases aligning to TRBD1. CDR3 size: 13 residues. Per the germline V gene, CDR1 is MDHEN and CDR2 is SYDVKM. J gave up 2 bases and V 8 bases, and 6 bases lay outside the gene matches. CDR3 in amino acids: CASHRDSPYEQYF. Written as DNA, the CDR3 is TGTGCCAGCCACCGGGACAGTCCCTACGAGCAGTACTTC. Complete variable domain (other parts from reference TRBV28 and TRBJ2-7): DVKVTQSSRYLVKRTGEKVFLECVQDMDHENMFWYRQDPGLGLRLIYFSYDVKMKEKGDIPEGYSVSREKKERFSLILESASTNQTSMYLCASHRDSPYEQYFGPGTRLTVT.